The sequence of this T cell receptor beta chain was determined in a study of cytomegalovirus exposure and HLA in healthy donors. This clone was picked up a small number of times. As yet, its antigen is unknown. J was trimmed by 5 bases and V by 7 bases; bases with no gene match: 10. The CDR3 sequence is 14 residues long. CDR1 and CDR2 (germline): SQVTM, ANQGSEA. General study findings and limits: A classifier reportedly called cytomegalovirus status with high sensitivity and specificity. Most TCR sequences were uncommon, yet certain public TCRs appeared in many donors.

Clones were sequenced by immunoSEQ multiplex PCR, and TCRdb holds only the in-frame ones, with some missing. The sample gives about 150,000 clones, about 86% of which show up once; less than 2.5% is in the top ten. The sequencing input was PBMCs. This chain connects TRBV29-1 to TRBJ2-1; TRBD1 agrees at 8 bases. The clonotype comes from a human donor in good health. The CDR3 loop reads CSAYPGQEDNEQFF. The CDR3 bases are TGCAGCGCCTATCCGGGACAGGAGGACAATGAGCAGTTCTTC.